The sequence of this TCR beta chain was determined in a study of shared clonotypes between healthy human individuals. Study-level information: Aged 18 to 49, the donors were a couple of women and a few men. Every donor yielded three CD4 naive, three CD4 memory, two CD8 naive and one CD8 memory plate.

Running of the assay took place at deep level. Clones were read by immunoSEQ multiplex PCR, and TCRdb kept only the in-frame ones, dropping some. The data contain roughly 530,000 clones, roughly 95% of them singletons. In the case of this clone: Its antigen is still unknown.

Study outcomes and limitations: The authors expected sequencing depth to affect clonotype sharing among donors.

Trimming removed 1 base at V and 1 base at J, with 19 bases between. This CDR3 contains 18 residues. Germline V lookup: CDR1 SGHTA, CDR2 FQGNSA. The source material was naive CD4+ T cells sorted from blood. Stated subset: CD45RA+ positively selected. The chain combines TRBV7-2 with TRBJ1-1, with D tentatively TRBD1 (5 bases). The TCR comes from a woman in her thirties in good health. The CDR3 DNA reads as TGTGCCAGCAGCTTAGAGGCAGGGTCGGCCGGAAGGAACACTGAAGCTTTCTTT. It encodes CASSLEAGSAGRNTEAFF.